The 7 T cell receptor beta chains reported below all come from one sample, sequenced in a study of human T cells and chemical hapten exposure. One entry per CDR3 protein, called by TCRdb with MiXCR from the RACE reads. The profile shows 180,000 or so distinct CDR3 sequences, roughly 14% of them singletons. This sample's time point: patch test 1, 2 weeks after DPC sensitization. Treatment described: therapeutic diphenylcyclopropenone sensitization with weekly scalp DPC. Sequences were derived from whole blood, sampled in connection with sensitization to the hapten diphenylcyclopropenone (DPC). These receptors originate from a woman aged 30 to 39 with alopecia areata. Some clones in this sample may be carry-over from other donors' samples.

In its sample, this clonotype was seen many times. V and J are TRBV9 and TRBJ1-6; the D is unclear. Per the germline V gene, CDR1 is SGDLS and CDR2 is YYNGEE. The CDR3 sequence is 13 residues long. Trimming took off 4 bases at V and 7 bases at J, with 9 bases between the two ends. CDR3 in DNA: TGTGCCAGCAGCCCCAGACCCAATTCACCCCTCCACTTT. This codes for CASSPRPNSPLHF.

This clonotype was observed a few times. The rearrangement uses TRBV20-1 and TRBJ2-1; D possibly corresponds to TRBD2 (5 bases). Germline V lookup: CDR1 DFQATT, CDR2 SNEGSKA (reference sequence). The V gene lost 3 bases and the J gene lost 4 bases, with 16 bases spanning the gap. CDR3 length equals 15 residues. The CDR3 bases are TGCAGTGCTAGTATACCGACGGGGTCTTACAATGAGCAGTTCTTC. As protein: CSASIPTGSYNEQFF.

V and J are TRBV6-1 and TRBJ2-5, with a possible D match to TRBD1 (6 bases). Trimming removed 8 bases at V and 0 bases at J, with 16 bases between. From germline, CDR1 is MNHNS and CDR2 SASEGT. The CDR3 spans 15 residues. CDR3 region: CASQYRDTYQETQYF. CDR3 DNA sequence: TGTGCCAGCCAGTACCGGGACACGTACCAAGAGACCCAGTACTTC.

This clonotype was counted a few times. J is TRBJ2-7 and V is TRBV7-7; TRBD1 matches 9 bases. Germline V gene lookup returns CDR1 SSHAT and CDR2 FNYEAQ (reference sequence). Trimming took 1 base from V and 6 from J; bases not matched to a gene: 4. The CDR3 covers 14 residues. The CDR3 nucleotides are TGTGCCAGCAGCTTAGGACAGGGGGTTGGCGAGCAGTACTTC. Its translation is CASSLGQGVGEQYF.

This clonotype showed up many times. The chain has TRBV7-2 and TRBJ2-1; no firm D call. This CDR3 region has 15 residues. The V end was cut by 5 bases, the J end by 6 bases, with 17 bases between. CDR1 is SGHTA and CDR2 is FQGNSA in the germline V gene. The CDR3 loop reads CASSPREPLGNEQFF. The CDR3 bases are TGTGCCAGCAGCCCTAGGGAACCCCTAGGCAATGAGCAGTTCTTC.

The genes are TRBV29-1 and TRBJ2-3; the D is unclear. CDR1 is SQVTM, CDR2 ANQGSEA, per germline. CDR3 length equals 14 residues. Trimming took off 5 bases at V and 2 bases at J, with 14 bases between the two ends. The CDR3 DNA follows: TGCAGCGTTTCCGCCTTGATAGCCACAGATACGCAGTATTTT. The encoded protein is CSVSALIATDTQYF.

This chain links TRBV12-3 or TRBV12-4 with TRBJ1-3, with D hard to call. V was pared by 5 bases and J by 6 bases, with 2 bases between. CDR3 length equals 10 residues. CDR3 protein: CASSENTIYF. The CDR3 coding sequence is TGTGCCAGCAGTGAAAACACCATATATTTT.